This entry lists 6 T cell receptor beta chains sequenced from one sample in a study of blood T cell repertoires in COVID-19. Here immunoSEQ multiplex PCR was the method, and the copy in TCRdb shows in-frame clones only, minus some. This sample yields roughly 72,000 clones, of which about four fifths are seen a single time; 18% belongs to the top ten. The sequenced material came from peripheral blood. These receptors all stem from a man aged 65 to 85 who had recovered from COVID-19.

This clone came up once. V gene TRBV5-5 combines with J gene TRBJ1-5, with 7 nucleotides matching TRBD1. The length of the CDR3 is 15 residues. V gave up 3 bases and J gave up 4 bases; unmatched junction bases: 7. Looked up from germline, CDR1 is SGHKS and CDR2 is YYEKEE (reference sequence). CDR3: CASSSGTVNNQPQHF. CDR3 nucleotides: TGTGCCAGCAGCTCCGGGACAGTTAATAATCAGCCCCAGCATTTT. The full variable domain, its missing parts supplied by reference TRBV5-5 and TRBJ1-5, is DAGVTQSPTHLIKTRGQQVTLRCSPISGHKSVSWYQQVLGQGPQFIFQYYEKEERGRGNFPDRFSARQFPNYSSELNVNALLLGDSALYLCASSSGTVNNQPQHFGDGTRLSIL.

This clone is a singleton in its sample. The chain has TRBV4-2 and TRBJ1-5, with a weak D call TRBD1 (5 bases). Trimming removed 2 bases from V and 7 bases from J, with 15 bases in between. Germline lookup yields CDR1 LGHNA and CDR2 YNFKEQ. The CDR3 is 15 residues long. CDR3 region: CASSQSFTGDQPQHF. CDR3 in DNA: TGTGCCAGCAGCCAATCTTTCACAGGTGACCAGCCCCAGCATTTT.

The rearrangement uses TRBV19 and TRBJ1-5; D may be TRBD1 (6 bases). Trimming left V 6 bases short and J 0 bases short, with 12 bases between. The CDR3 consists of 15 residues. Germline CDR1 reads LNHDA; CDR2 reads SQIVND (reference sequence). The CDR3 DNA sequence: TGTGCCAGTAGAAGGACAGCTGGTAGCAATCAGCCCCAGCATTTT. Its translation is CASRRTAGSNQPQHF.

The V and J genes are TRBV5-1 and TRBJ2-2, with TRBD2 identical over 8 bases. CDR1 and CDR2 (germline): SGHRS, YFSETQ. V shed 0 bases, J shed 4 bases, and the junction held 8 bases outside the gene matches. The length of the CDR3 is 17 residues. The CDR3 region is CASSLAPGGAVTGELFF. The CDR3 DNA sequence: TGCGCCAGCAGCTTGGCCCCCGGGGGGGCCGTCACCGGGGAGCTGTTTTTT.

This clone has a handful of counts. This chain uses TRBV5-5 with TRBJ2-2; 7 bases align to TRBD1. Germline V gene sequence: CDR1 SGHKS, CDR2 YYEKEE (reference sequence). The ends lost 4 bases at V and 4 bases at J; junction bases unmatched: 7. This CDR3 contains 15 residues. CDR3 nucleotides: TGTGCCAGCAGCCCCCGGGACAGTACCACCGGGGAGCTGTTTTTT. This encodes CASSPRDSTTGELFF.

The chain combines TRBV25-1 with TRBJ1-1; possibly TRBD1 for D (6 bases). Germline V gene sequence: CDR1 MGHDK, CDR2 SYGVNS. With 8 bases removed from V and 1 base from J, the gap between germline ends came to 20 bases. The length of the CDR3 is 16 residues. The CDR3 sequence is CASGPGHQTQNTEAFF. CDR3 nucleotides: TGTGCCAGCGGGCCGGGACATCAAACTCAGAACACTGAAGCTTTCTTT.